This TCR beta chain came from a study of memory CD4+ T cells and cytomegalovirus serostatus. Overall study results and limits: CD4+ memory repertoires contained about two fifths of the 164 reported CMV TCRbeta sequences. The CMV-associated TCR signature appears largely within the CD4+ memory repertoire.

To note about this clone: Antigen: not known.

Single viable CD3+CD4+CD8-CD45RO+ cells were sorted as the memory CD4+ T cells. Serostatus was set by detecting CMV pp150, pp28, p38, p52 IgG. Per the original data handling: Out-of-frame sequences were removed, leaving 2 million to 2.5 million distinct TCRbeta sequences. The protocol was immunoSEQ multiplex PCR, while the TCRdb copy is restricted to in-frame clones and leaves out a portion. V, J and clone size are those of that table, while D and trimming were read from the DNA. The table has about 82,000 clones, 65% to 85% seen once. The CDR3 is made up of 17 amino acids. Germline-derived CDR1 and CDR2 are LGHNA and YNFKEQ. The V and J ends lost 4 bases and 0 bases, in that order; junction bases with no gene match: 6.

The rearrangement links TRBV4-2 to TRBJ2-2, with 9 bases lining up with TRBD2. The clonotype comes from an adult in good health and CMV-seronegative. Sequencing was performed on memory CD4+ T cells from blood. CDR3 sequence: CASSREERGANTGELFF. CDR3 nucleotide sequence: TGTGCCAGCAGCCGGGAGGAGCGGGGGGCGAACACCGGGGAGCTGTTTTTT.